This T cell receptor (beta chain) is from a study of blood T cell repertoires in COVID-19. Profiled with immunoSEQ multiplex PCR; TCRdb holds only in-frame clones, not every one. The sample lists about 280,000 clones, approximately 81% occurring once. V lost 6 bases and J lost 6, with 10 bases in between. CDR3 size: 12 residues. Germline V CDR1 and CDR2: SGHTA, FQGNSA. Cohorts were assigned according to the clinical history that participants reported. The clonotype was recovered from a woman between 45 and 65 years old who had recovered from COVID-19. Sequences were obtained from PBMCs or T cells enriched from blood (not recorded which). This chain uses TRBV7-2 with TRBJ2-3; D is uncertain. CDR3 protein: CASSSFGDTQYF. The CDR3 nucleotides read TGTGCCAGCAGTTCGTTCGGGGATACGCAGTATTTT.